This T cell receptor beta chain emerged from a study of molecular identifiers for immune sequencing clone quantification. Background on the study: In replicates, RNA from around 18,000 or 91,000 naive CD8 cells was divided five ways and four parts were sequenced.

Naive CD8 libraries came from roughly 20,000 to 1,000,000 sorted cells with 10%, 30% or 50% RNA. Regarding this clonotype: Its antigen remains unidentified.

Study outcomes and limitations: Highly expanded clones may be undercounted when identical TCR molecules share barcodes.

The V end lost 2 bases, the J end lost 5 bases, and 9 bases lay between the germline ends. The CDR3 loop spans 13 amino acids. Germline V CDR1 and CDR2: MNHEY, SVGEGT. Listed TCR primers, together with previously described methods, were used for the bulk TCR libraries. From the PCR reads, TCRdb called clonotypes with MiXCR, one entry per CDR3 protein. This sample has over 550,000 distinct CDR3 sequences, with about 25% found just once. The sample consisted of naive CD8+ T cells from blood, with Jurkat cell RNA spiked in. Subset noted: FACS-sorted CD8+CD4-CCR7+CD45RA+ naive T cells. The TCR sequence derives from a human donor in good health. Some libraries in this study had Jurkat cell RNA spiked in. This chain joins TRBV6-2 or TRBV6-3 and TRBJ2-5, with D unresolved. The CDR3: CASSYPSRETQYF. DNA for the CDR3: TGTGCCAGCAGTTACCCCTCAAGGGAGACCCAGTACTTC.